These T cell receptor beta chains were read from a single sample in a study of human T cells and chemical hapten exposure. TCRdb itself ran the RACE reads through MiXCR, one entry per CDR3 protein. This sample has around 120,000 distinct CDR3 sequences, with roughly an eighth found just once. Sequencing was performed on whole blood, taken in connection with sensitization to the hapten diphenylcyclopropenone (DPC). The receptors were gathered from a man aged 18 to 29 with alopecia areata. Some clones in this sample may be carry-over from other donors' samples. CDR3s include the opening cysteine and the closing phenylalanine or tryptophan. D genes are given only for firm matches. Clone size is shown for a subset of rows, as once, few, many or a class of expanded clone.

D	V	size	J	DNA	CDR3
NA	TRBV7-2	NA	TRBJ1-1	TGTGCCAGCAGCGAACTGGACGTTCGGACTGAAGCTTTCTTT	CASSELDVRTEAFF
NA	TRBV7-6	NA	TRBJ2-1	TGTGCCTCCTCTAACAATGAGCAGTTCTTC	CASSNNEQFF
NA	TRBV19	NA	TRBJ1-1	TGTGCCAGTAATGTGGGGCCCACTGAAGCTTTCTTT	CASNVGPTEAFF
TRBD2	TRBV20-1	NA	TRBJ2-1	TGCAGTGCGGAGACTAGCGGGGGGGCCTTCGAGCAGTTCTTC	CSAETSGGAFEQFF
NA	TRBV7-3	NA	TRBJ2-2	TGTGCCAGCAGCTCTGGACAGTTCACCGGGGAGCTGTTTTTT	CASSSGQFTGELFF
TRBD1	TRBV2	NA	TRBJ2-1	TGTGCCGCCCCAGGGCAGGGGGCGCGAAATGAGCAGTTCTTC	CAAPGQGARNEQFF
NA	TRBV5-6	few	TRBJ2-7	TGTGCCAGCAGCTTTGGAAGGCGGCGAACGGCCTTCCCCTACGAGCAGTACTTC	CASSFGRRRTAFPYEQYF
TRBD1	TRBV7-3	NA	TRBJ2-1	TGTGCCAGCGGCTTTCGCCCCGGGACAGCCAATGAGCAGTTCTTC	CASGFRPGTANEQFF
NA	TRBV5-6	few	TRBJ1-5	TGTGCCAGCAGCTGGACGGGGGGTTGGCCAGCCCAGCCCCAGCATTTT	CASSWTGGWPAQPQHF
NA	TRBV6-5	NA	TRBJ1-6	TGTGCCAGCACACGACATCCTAGTAATTCACCCCTCCACTTT	CASTRHPSNSPLHF
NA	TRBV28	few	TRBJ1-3	TGTGCCAGCGGCCCCCCCGAGGGGTGGGCTGGAAACACCATATATTTT	CASGPPEGWAGNTIYF
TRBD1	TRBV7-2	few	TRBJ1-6	TGTGCCAGCAGCTTTGGGACAGGGAATTCACCCCTCCACTTT	CASSFGTGNSPLHF
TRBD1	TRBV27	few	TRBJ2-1	TGTGCCAGCAGGATTCAGGGGGCCGCGGAGCAGTTCTTC	CASRIQGAAEQFF
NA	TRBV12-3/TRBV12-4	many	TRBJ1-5	TGTGCCAGCAGACAAACCACCAGCAATCAGCCCCAGCATTTT	CASRQTTSNQPQHF
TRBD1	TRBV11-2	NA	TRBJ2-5	TGTGCCAGCAGCGCCGGGACAGCAAGTTCAGAGACCCAGTACTTC	CASSAGTASSETQYF
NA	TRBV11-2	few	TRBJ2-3	TGTGCCAGCAGCCGAGAGCTCACAGATACGCAGTATTTT	CASSRELTDTQYF
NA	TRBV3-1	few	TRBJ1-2	TGTGCCAGCAGCCAAGCACAGATTGGCTACACCTTC	CASSQAQIGYTF
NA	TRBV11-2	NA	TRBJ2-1	TGTGCCAGCAGGTCACCTCCGGGACAAAGTTTTGCCAATGAGCAGTTCTTC	CASRSPPGQSFANEQFF
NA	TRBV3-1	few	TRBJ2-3	TGTGCCAGCAGCCAATTCGGGGGCAGTAGCACAGATACGCAGTATTTT	CASSQFGGSSTDTQYF
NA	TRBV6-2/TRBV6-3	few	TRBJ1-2	TGTGCCAGCCGTTTTACAGGGATCCTATATGGCTACACCTTC	CASRFTGILYGYTF
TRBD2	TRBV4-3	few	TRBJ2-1	TGCGCCAGCAGCCAAGAAAACCGGGGGGCCTACAATGAGCAGTTCTTC	CASSQENRGAYNEQFF
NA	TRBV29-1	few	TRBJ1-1	TGCAGCGTCGACACCTCAGGGGCCGCGTCGTTGGCTTTCTTT	CSVDTSGAASLAFF
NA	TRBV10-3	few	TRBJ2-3	TGTGCCATCAGTGAGTCGAGGGGGGACACAGATACGCAGTATTTT	CAISESRGDTDTQYF
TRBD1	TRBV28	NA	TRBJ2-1	TGTGCCAGCGCCTCCGGGACAGACTACAATGAGCAGTTCTTC	CASASGTDYNEQFF
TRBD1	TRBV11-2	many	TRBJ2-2	TGTGCCAGCAGCTTACCAGGGGGCTCCGGGGAGCTGTTTTTT	CASSLPGGSGELFF
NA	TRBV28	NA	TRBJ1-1	TGTGCCAGCAGACTTATAGACACTGAAGCTTTCTTT	CASRLIDTEAFF
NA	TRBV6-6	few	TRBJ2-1	TGTGCCAGCAGTTACTCTACGGTTTACAATGAGCAGTTCTTC	CASSYSTVYNEQFF
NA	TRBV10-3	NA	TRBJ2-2	TGTGCCATCAGTGGCGTCTCCACCGGGGAGCTGTTTTTT	CAISGVSTGELFF
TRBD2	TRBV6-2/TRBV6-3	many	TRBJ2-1	TGTGCCAGCAGTTATTTACTAGCGGGGGCCAGAAATGAGCAGTTCTTC	CASSYLLAGARNEQFF
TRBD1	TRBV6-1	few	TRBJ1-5	TGTGCCAGCAGTGGGACCGGGACAGATATTAATCAGCCCCAGCATTTT	CASSGTGTDINQPQHF
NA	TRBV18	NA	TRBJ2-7	TGTGCCAGCTCACCACCCCTAAGGGGGTATCGTTACGAGCAGTACTTC	CASSPPLRGYRYEQYF
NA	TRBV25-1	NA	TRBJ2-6	TGTGCCAGCAGTGAACGAAGGGCCTCGGGGGCCAACGTCCTGACTTTC	CASSERRASGANVLTF
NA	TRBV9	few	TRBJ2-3	TGTGCCAGCAGCGTAGTGGTAGGGACTGCTAGCACAGATACGCAGTATTTT	CASSVVVGTASTDTQYF